The 2 T cell receptor beta chains reported below all come from one sample, sequenced in a study of shared clonotypes between healthy human individuals. Clones were read by immunoSEQ multiplex PCR, and TCRdb kept only the in-frame ones, dropping some. The table records some 1.1 million clones, 70% to 85% of them present only once. Input material: memory CD4+ T cells from PBMCs. Specified subset: CD45RA-negative fraction. The receptors were sampled from a man aged 18 to 35 in good health. Some clones in this sample may be carry-over from other donors' samples.

The chain carries TRBV4-1 and TRBJ1-1; 10 bases fit TRBD1. CDR1 is MGHRA and CDR2 is YSYEKL in the germline V gene. This CDR3 has 15 residues. The V gene end was trimmed by 1 base and the J gene end by 5 bases; junction bases not matched to a gene: 4. The CDR3 here is CASSQVGQGWTEAFF. The DNA for the CDR3 is TGCGCCAGCAGCCAAGTGGGACAGGGGTGGACTGAAGCTTTCTTT.

The chain recombines TRBV7-2 with TRBJ1-1, with unresolved D. Trimming left V 3 bases short and J 3 bases short, with 8 bases between. This CDR3 spans 13 amino acids. Germline-derived CDR1 and CDR2 are SGHTA and FQGNSA. The CDR3 protein is CASSFKGDTEAFF. DNA for the CDR3: TGTGCCAGCAGCTTTAAGGGAGACACTGAAGCTTTCTTT.